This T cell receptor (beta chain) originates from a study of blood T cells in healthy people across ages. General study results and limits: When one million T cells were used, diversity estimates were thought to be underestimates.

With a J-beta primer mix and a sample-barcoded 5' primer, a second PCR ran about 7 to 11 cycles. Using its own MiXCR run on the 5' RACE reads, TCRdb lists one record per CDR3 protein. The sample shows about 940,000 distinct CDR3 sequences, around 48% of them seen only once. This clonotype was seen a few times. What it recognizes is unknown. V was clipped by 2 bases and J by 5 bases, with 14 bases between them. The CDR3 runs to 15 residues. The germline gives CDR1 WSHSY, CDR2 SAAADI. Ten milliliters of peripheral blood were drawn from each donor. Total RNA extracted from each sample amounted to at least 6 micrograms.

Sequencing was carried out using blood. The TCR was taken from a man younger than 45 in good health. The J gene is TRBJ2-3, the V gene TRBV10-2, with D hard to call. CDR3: CASSEALGFEDTQYF. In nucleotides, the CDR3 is TGCGCCAGCAGTGAGGCACTTGGATTCGAAGATACGCAGTATTTT.